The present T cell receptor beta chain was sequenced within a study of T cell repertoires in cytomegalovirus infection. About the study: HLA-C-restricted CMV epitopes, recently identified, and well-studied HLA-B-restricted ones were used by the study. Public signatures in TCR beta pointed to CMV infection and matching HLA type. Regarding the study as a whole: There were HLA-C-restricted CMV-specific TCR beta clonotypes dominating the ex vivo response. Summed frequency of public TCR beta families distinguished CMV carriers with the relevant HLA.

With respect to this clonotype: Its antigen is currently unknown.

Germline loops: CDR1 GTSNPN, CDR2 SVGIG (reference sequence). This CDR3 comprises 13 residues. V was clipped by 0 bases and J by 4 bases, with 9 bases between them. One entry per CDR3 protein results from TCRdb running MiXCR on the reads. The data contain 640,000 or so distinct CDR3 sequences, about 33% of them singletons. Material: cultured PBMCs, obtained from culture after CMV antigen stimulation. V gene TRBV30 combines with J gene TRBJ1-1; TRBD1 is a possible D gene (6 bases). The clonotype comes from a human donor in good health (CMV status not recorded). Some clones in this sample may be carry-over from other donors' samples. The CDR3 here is CAWSVRGGTEAFF. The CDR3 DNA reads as TGTGCCTGGAGTGTTAGGGGGGGCACTGAAGCTTTCTTT.